A selection of T cell receptor beta chains follows, all from one sample in a study of T cell responses to AZD1222 COVID-19 vaccine. The repertoire was sequenced with immunoSEQ multiplex PCR; TCRdb's copy has only in-frame clones and lacks some. This sample has 150,000 to 200,000 clones, with about 89% found just once. This material consisted of peripheral blood, taken 28 days after the second AZD1222 dose. Receptor source: an adult who received the AZD1222 COVID-19 vaccine. The CDR3 runs from the conserved cysteine through the conserved F or W. Fields, in order: clone size, V gene, CDR3 length, D gene, J gene, CDR3 DNA, CDR3 protein. D genes are given only for firm matches. The listing skips clone size in some rows; elsewhere it reads once, few, many or a size class.

abundance: -
v_gene: TRBV19
len: 14
d_gene: TRBD1
j_gene: TRBJ1-1
CDR3nt: TGTGCCAGTAGCTGGGGACAGGTGAACACTGAAGCTTTCTTT
CDR3aa: CASSWGQVNTEAFF

abundance: -
v_gene: TRBV5-1
len: 12
d_gene: -
j_gene: TRBJ1-1
CDR3nt: TGCGCCAGCAGCCAGGGTGGCGGTGAAGCTTTCTTT
CDR3aa: CASSQGGGEAFF

abundance: once
v_gene: TRBV7-8
len: 15
d_gene: TRBD1
j_gene: TRBJ2-7
CDR3nt: TGTGCCAGCAGCTTAGGGACAGGGACAGAGCACGAGCAGTACTTC
CDR3aa: CASSLGTGTEHEQYF

abundance: -
v_gene: TRBV3-1/TRBV3-2
len: 15
d_gene: -
j_gene: TRBJ1-5
CDR3nt: TGTGCCAGCAGCCTTCACGACAGACCCAATCAGCCCCAGCATTTT
CDR3aa: CASSLHDRPNQPQHF

abundance: -
v_gene: TRBV6-6
len: 13
d_gene: -
j_gene: TRBJ1-3
CDR3nt: TGTGCCAGCACCACGAGCTCTGGAAACACCATATATTTT
CDR3aa: CASTTSSGNTIYF

abundance: -
v_gene: TRBV10-3
len: 14
d_gene: -
j_gene: TRBJ2-1
CDR3nt: TGTGCCATCAATCAGGGAAGCTCCTACAATGAGCAGTTCTTC
CDR3aa: CAINQGSSYNEQFF

abundance: -
v_gene: TRBV5-1
len: 13
d_gene: -
j_gene: TRBJ1-5
CDR3nt: TGCGCCAGCAGCTTAGGCGAGGCTCAGCCCCAGCATTTT
CDR3aa: CASSLGEAQPQHF

abundance: -
v_gene: TRBV7-9
len: 14
d_gene: TRBD1
j_gene: TRBJ2-5
CDR3nt: TGTGCCAGCAGCTTGAGGGACAGGGGGGAGACCCAGTACTTC
CDR3aa: CASSLRDRGETQYF

abundance: -
v_gene: TRBV24-1
len: 15
d_gene: -
j_gene: TRBJ2-6
CDR3nt: TGTGCCACCAGTGATTTTGGCTCTGGGGCCAACGTCCTGACTTTC
CDR3aa: CATSDFGSGANVLTF

abundance: -
v_gene: TRBV11-3
len: 14
d_gene: -
j_gene: TRBJ2-4
CDR3nt: TGTGCCAGCAGTCGGCAGGTAGCCAAAAACATTCAGTACTTC
CDR3aa: CASSRQVAKNIQYF

abundance: -
v_gene: TRBV4-1
len: 14
d_gene: TRBD1
j_gene: TRBJ2-2
CDR3nt: TGCGCCAGCAGCCGAACAGGGGGCACCGGGGAGCTGTTTTTT
CDR3aa: CASSRTGGTGELFF

abundance: few
v_gene: TRBV7-3
len: 19
d_gene: TRBD1
j_gene: TRBJ1-6
CDR3nt: TGTGCCAGCAGCTTACGGGCCCCAACAGGGGGCTTCTATAATTCACCCCTCCACTTT
CDR3aa: CASSLRAPTGGFYNSPLHF

abundance: -
v_gene: TRBV24-1
len: 13
d_gene: -
j_gene: TRBJ2-3
CDR3nt: TGTGCCACCAAGGCTAGCAGAACAGATACGCAGTATTTT
CDR3aa: CATKASRTDTQYF

abundance: -
v_gene: TRBV28
len: 14
d_gene: TRBD1
j_gene: TRBJ1-5
CDR3nt: TGTGCCAGCAGTTTCGGGACAGGGTCGTGGCCCCAGCATTTT
CDR3aa: CASSFGTGSWPQHF

abundance: -
v_gene: TRBV5-5
len: 13
d_gene: -
j_gene: TRBJ2-7
CDR3nt: TGTGCCAGCAGCTTCGGGATACCCTACGAGCAGTACTTC
CDR3aa: CASSFGIPYEQYF

abundance: -
v_gene: TRBV6-6
len: 12
d_gene: -
j_gene: TRBJ2-4
CDR3nt: TGTGCCAGCAGTTTAGGGGGGGACATTCAGTACTTC
CDR3aa: CASSLGGDIQYF

abundance: -
v_gene: TRBV7-3
len: 14
d_gene: TRBD1
j_gene: TRBJ1-1
CDR3nt: TGTGCCAGCAGCAGAACAGGGGGGGCCACTGAAGCTTTCTTT
CDR3aa: CASSRTGGATEAFF

abundance: -
v_gene: TRBV9
len: 16
d_gene: TRBD2
j_gene: TRBJ2-5
CDR3nt: TGTGCCAGCAGCGTAGGTAGCGGGCTCAAAGGAGAGACCCAGTACTTC
CDR3aa: CASSVGSGLKGETQYF

abundance: -
v_gene: TRBV5-8
len: 14
d_gene: -
j_gene: TRBJ2-7
CDR3nt: TGTGCCAGCAGCTTGGACGGCTGGTCCTACGAGCAGTACTTC
CDR3aa: CASSLDGWSYEQYF

abundance: -
v_gene: TRBV2
len: 12
d_gene: -
j_gene: TRBJ2-5
CDR3nt: TGTGCCAGCATGATACACCAAGAGACCCAGTACTTC
CDR3aa: CASMIHQETQYF

abundance: -
v_gene: TRBV28
len: 14
d_gene: -
j_gene: TRBJ1-6
CDR3nt: TGTGCCAGCAGTGTCCCCAGCTACAGTTCACCCCTCCACTTT
CDR3aa: CASSVPSYSSPLHF

abundance: -
v_gene: TRBV28
len: 15
d_gene: TRBD1
j_gene: TRBJ1-4
CDR3nt: TGTGCCAGCAGTTTTGCGGGACAGGGTAATGAAAAACTGTTTTTT
CDR3aa: CASSFAGQGNEKLFF

abundance: -
v_gene: TRBV6-5
len: 14
d_gene: -
j_gene: TRBJ2-5
CDR3nt: TGTGCCAGCACTCAGACGACAGGTCAAGAGACCCAGTACTTC
CDR3aa: CASTQTTGQETQYF

abundance: -
v_gene: TRBV3-1/TRBV3-2
len: 13
d_gene: -
j_gene: TRBJ2-5
CDR3nt: TGTGCCAGCAGGTGGCAGGGTAGCGAGACCCAGTACTTC
CDR3aa: CASRWQGSETQYF

abundance: -
v_gene: TRBV6-5
len: 12
d_gene: -
j_gene: TRBJ1-4
CDR3nt: TGTGCCAGCAGAAGCTTTGGTGAAAAACTGTTTTTT
CDR3aa: CASRSFGEKLFF

abundance: -
v_gene: TRBV27
len: 15
d_gene: -
j_gene: TRBJ2-4
CDR3nt: TGTGCCAGCAGCCCCCTCACCGTAGCCAAAAACATTCAGTACTTC
CDR3aa: CASSPLTVAKNIQYF

abundance: -
v_gene: TRBV4-3
len: 19
d_gene: TRBD2
j_gene: TRBJ2-1
CDR3nt: TGCGCCAGCAGCCAGGGGCCTCTGATAACTAGCGGGCGCTACAATGAGCAGTTCTTC
CDR3aa: CASSQGPLITSGRYNEQFF